The sequence of this T cell receptor beta chain was determined in a study of blood T cell repertoires in COVID-19. Study overall: Donors in the United States, Italy and Spain gave samples during acute or convalescent COVID-19.

This table comes from immunoSEQ multiplex PCR, and its TCRdb copy is limited to in-frame clones, with some not included. The sample shows 52,000 or so clones, around nine tenths of them seen only once. Trimming removed 4 bases from V and 5 bases from J; junction bases left unmatched: 11. This CDR3 has 16 residues. Germline-derived CDR1 and CDR2 are SGDLS and YYNGEE. The material sequenced was peripheral blood. This receptor was identified in a woman aged 70-85 years with active COVID-19. The V call is TRBV9, the J call TRBJ1-2, with 10 bases lining up with TRBD1. CDR3 in amino acids: CASSSNKRTGGYGYTF. The CDR3 DNA reads as TGTGCCAGCAGCTCTAACAAAAGGACAGGGGGATATGGCTACACCTTC.